One and the same sample provided the 22 T cell receptor beta chains below, sequenced in a study of cytomegalovirus exposure and HLA in healthy donors. PCR primers comprised 60 Vbeta and 13 Jbeta primers. Method: immunoSEQ multiplex PCR; TCRdb's copy keeps in-frame clones and lacks some. Its table lists about 60,000 clones. Sequencing input: PBMCs. The receptors originated from a boy between 5 and 17 years old in good health and CMV-seronegative.

The V and J genes are TRBV7-9 and TRBJ2-2, with 11 bases matching TRBD2. Germline V gives CDR1 SEHNR, CDR2 FQNEAQ (reference sequence). The CDR3 consists of 16 residues. J was trimmed by 3 bases and V by 5 bases; bases with no gene match: 5. The CDR3 DNA reads TGTGCCAGCAGCCCCGGGACTAGCGGTTACACCGGGGAGCTGTTTTTT. Residues: CASSPGTSGYTGELFF. The full variable domain, with the rest looked up from reference TRBV7-9 and TRBJ2-2, is DTGVSQNPRHKITKRGQNVTFRCDPISEHNRLYWYRQTLGQGPEFLTYFQNEAQLEKSRLLSDRFSAERPKGSFSTLEIQRTEQGDSAMYLCASSPGTSGYTGELFFGEGSRLTVL.

The chain recombines TRBV9 with TRBJ1-1; no reliable D call. This CDR3 is built from 13 residues. Germline CDR1 reads SGDLS; CDR2 reads YYNGEE. V was clipped by 0 bases and J by 1 base, with 4 bases between them. CDR3 loop: CASSVAGNTEAFF. The DNA for the CDR3 is TGTGCCAGCAGCGTAGCGGGGAACACTGAAGCTTTCTTT.

The rearrangement uses TRBV7-3 and TRBJ2-1; 10 bases map to TRBD1. Trimming took 5 bases from V and 7 from J; bases not matched to a gene: 5. The CDR3 extends over 14 amino acids. CDR1 is SGHTA, CDR2 FQGTGA, per germline. DNA of the CDR3: TGTGCCAGCAGCCCGGGACAGGGGAAGAATGAGCAGTTCTTC. Protein: CASSPGQGKNEQFF.

CDR3 DNA: TGTGCCAGCAGCGCGAGGAGTGTTGGGGAGCTGTTTTTT. The encoded protein is CASSARSVGELFF. The chain carries TRBV25-1 and TRBJ2-2, with D hard to call. Per the germline V gene, CDR1 is MGHDK and CDR2 is SYGVNS. The CDR3 has 13 amino acids. V lost 6 bases and J 8 bases, leaving 13 bases between the germline ends.

The chain combines TRBV14 with TRBJ1-1; no clear D. Germline lookup yields CDR1 SGHDN and CDR2 FVKESK. V was cut by 3 bases and J by 0 bases, with 11 bases left in between. The CDR3 covers 15 residues. CDR3 protein: CASSQGSGVNTEAFF. CDR3 in DNA: TGTGCCAGCAGCCAGGGGAGTGGCGTGAACACTGAAGCTTTCTTT.

V gene TRBV30 combines with J gene TRBJ1-6; 8 nucleotides agree with TRBD1. Germline trimming cut 2 bases from V and 7 bases from J; bases unmatched to any gene: 7. Germline V gene sequence: CDR1 GTSNPN, CDR2 SVGIG (reference sequence). The CDR3 loop spans 15 amino acids. The CDR3 protein is CAWSLTGVENSPLHF. The CDR3 nucleotides read TGTGCCTGGAGTTTGACAGGGGTTGAGAATTCACCCCTCCACTTT.

This chain uses TRBV7-8 with TRBJ1-5; 7 bases fit TRBD1. The CDR3 has 13 residues. Germline V gives CDR1 SGHVS, CDR2 FQNEAQ. Trimming cost V 5 bases and J 5 bases; bases outside gene matches: 3. CDR3 DNA: TGTGCCAGCAGCCGTCAGGGGGATCAGCCCCAGCATTTT. As protein: CASSRQGDQPQHF. Drawing the rest from reference TRBV7-8 and TRBJ1-5, the complete variable domain is GAGVSQSPRYKVAKRGQDVALRCDPISGHVSLFWYQQALGQGPEFLTYFQNEAQLDKSGLPSDRFFAERPEGSVSTLKIQRTQQEDSAVYLCASSRQGDQPQHFGDGTRLSIL.

The genes are TRBV19 and TRBJ2-3; 9 bases map to TRBD2. This CDR3 spans 12 amino acids. J lost 5 bases, V lost 8 bases, and 2 bases had no gene match. The germline V gene encodes CDR1 LNHDA and CDR2 SQIVND (reference sequence). The CDR3 loop reads CASEAGGDTQYF. CDR3 coding DNA: TGTGCCAGTGAAGCGGGAGGAGATACGCAGTATTTT.

The CDR3 region has the DNA TGCGCCAGCAGCCCGGACTCAGCGCGGAACACTGAAGCTTTCTTT. Amino acid sequence: CASSPDSARNTEAFF. The chain employs TRBV4-3 and TRBJ1-1, with D unresolved. Germline-derived CDR1 and CDR2 are LGHNA and YSLEER. The CDR3 is made up of 15 amino acids. V lost 4 bases to trimming and J lost 1 base, with 13 bases between them.

Turning to this clone: A read error may account for a junction end that differs from germline. The rearrangement joins TRBV6-5 to TRBJ1-2, with D possibly matching TRBD1 (6 bases). The CDR3 runs to 13 residues. Germline loops: CDR1 MNHEY, CDR2 SVGAGI. CDR3 bases: TGTGCCAGCAAACCTACCCCACAGGGTAGGATCGTTTTC. As protein: CASKPTPQGRIVF.

V is TRBV30 and J is TRBJ1-6, with D perhaps matching TRBD1 (6 bases). The CDR3 is 14 amino acids. The germline V and J ends were trimmed by 2 bases and 10 bases, with 15 bases remaining between them. Germline V CDR1 and CDR2: GTSNPN, SVGIG (reference sequence). In nucleotides, the CDR3 is TGTGCCTGGAGTTTGGTCGTTGGGGGCTCACCCCTCCACTTT. Protein product: CAWSLVVGGSPLHF.

The chain combines TRBV30 with TRBJ1-2; D is ambiguous. The germline V gene has CDR1 GTSNPN and CDR2 SVGIG (reference sequence). The CDR3 extends over 11 amino acids. The germline V and J ends were trimmed by 4 bases and 6 bases, with 9 bases remaining between them. The CDR3 sequence: CAWKTGNGYTF. The CDR3 DNA is TGTGCCTGGAAGACCGGGAATGGCTACACCTTC.

The chain is built from TRBV18 and TRBJ1-5, with D possibly matching TRBD1 (5 bases). In germline, CDR1 is KGHSH, CDR2 LQKENI. This CDR3 is 14 amino acids long. V was trimmed by 8 bases and J by 5 bases, leaving 16 bases between them. The CDR3 DNA is TGTGCCAGCCACACGGGGGAGGCGCATCAGCCCCAGCATTTT. Protein product: CASHTGEAHQPQHF.

This chain connects TRBV7-9 to TRBJ1-1; D is unclear. Deletions cut 4 bases from V and 4 bases from J, with 13 bases between. This CDR3 has 14 residues. Germline assignment: CDR1 SEHNR and CDR2 FQNEAQ (reference sequence). DNA for the CDR3: TGTGCCAGCAGCTCCGAAAGACTGTCCACTGAAGCTTTCTTT. Its translation: CASSSERLSTEAFF.

The chain links TRBV7-9 to TRBJ1-2, with D possibly matching TRBD1 (5 bases). In germline, CDR1 is SEHNR, CDR2 FQNEAQ (reference sequence). This CDR3 spans 15 amino acids. Deletions cut 0 bases from V and 4 bases from J, with 12 bases between. The CDR3 DNA is TGTGCCAGCAGCTTAGCCGGGGGACTGGGCTATGGCTACACCTTC. Its protein product is CASSLAGGLGYGYTF.

Note on this clone: Other DNA variants within this sample encode the same CDR3. The chain employs TRBV7-7 and TRBJ2-1, with 9 bases matching TRBD1. Germline CDR1 SSHAT, CDR2 FNYEAQ (reference sequence). The CDR3 has 15 residues. V lost 1 base, J lost 2 bases, and 0 bases stayed unmatched. CDR3 coding DNA: TGTGCCAGCAGCTTAGGGGACAGGGCCTACAATGAGCAGTTCTTC. Its translation is CASSLGDRAYNEQFF.

The CDR3 DNA sequence: TGTGCCAGCAGTCGTGACAGGGTAAGCAATCAGCCCCAGCATTTT. Translating gives CASSRDRVSNQPQHF. The chain carries TRBV6-5 and TRBJ1-5; 7 bases align to TRBD1. Germline CDR1 and CDR2: MNHEY and SVGAGI. This CDR3 contains 15 residues. The junction had 5 bases not matched to a gene; V was cut back by 5 bases and J by 1 base.

The chain links TRBV11-3 to TRBJ2-5; D remains unclear. V was cut by 2 bases and J by 0 bases, with 7 bases left in between. The CDR3 extends over 14 amino acids. Germline-derived CDR1 and CDR2 are SGHNT and YENEEA. The CDR3 here is CASSLRSDQETQYF. The CDR3 bases are TGTGCCAGCAGCTTACGTTCAGACCAAGAGACCCAGTACTTC.

V usage is TRBV6-5 and J usage is TRBJ1-1, with no clear D. V gave up 10 bases and J gave up 2 bases, with 11 bases separating them. Per the germline V gene, CDR1 is MNHEY and CDR2 is SVGAGI. The CDR3 consists of 12 residues. CDR3 protein: CATLSVNTEAFF. The DNA for the CDR3 is TGTGCCACCCTTTCAGTTAACACTGAAGCTTTCTTT.

The J gene is TRBJ1-5, the V gene TRBV4-1; D is ambiguous. This CDR3 comprises 13 residues. Germline loops: CDR1 MGHRA, CDR2 YSYEKL. Trimming shortened V by 1 base and J by 4 bases, and 5 bases separated the two germline ends. Written as DNA, the CDR3 is TGCGCCAGCAGCCAAGTCCCAAATCAGCCCCAGCATTTT. This gives the protein CASSQVPNQPQHF.

This chain joins TRBV19 and TRBJ1-2; 7 bases line up with TRBD1. The ends lost 5 bases at V and 4 bases at J; junction bases unmatched: 7. The germline V gene encodes CDR1 LNHDA and CDR2 SQIVND (reference sequence). CDR3 length equals 14 residues. The CDR3 sequence: CASSPRQGGYGYTF. The CDR3 DNA follows: TGTGCCAGTAGTCCACGACAGGGCGGCTATGGCTACACCTTC.

The gene calls are TRBV19 and TRBJ2-3, with D perhaps TRBD2 (5 bases). Germline CDR1 reads LNHDA; CDR2 reads SQIVND (reference sequence). The CDR3 is 15 residues long. Deletions cut 4 bases from V and 4 bases from J, with 15 bases between. As DNA, the CDR3 is TGTGCCAGTAGTAAGGCTAGCAGTGCGGCAGATACGCAGTATTTT. Amino acid sequence: CASSKASSAADTQYF.